This T cell receptor beta chain derives from a study of response to subunit inactivated influenza vaccine. TCRdb re-analysed the RT-PCR reads in MiXCR, keeping a single row per CDR3 protein. The table lists around 520,000 distinct CDR3 sequences, about an eighth of them singletons. This clonotype was seen only a few times. The sample consisted of PBMCs from blood, taken on the day of vaccination. This clonotype originated in a man between 45 and 60 years old who received an inactivated influenza vaccine.

CDR3 in amino acids: CASSLQLAGGLSYNEQFF. CDR3 coding DNA: TGTGCCAGCAGTTTACAACTAGCGGGGGGGCTTTCCTACAATGAGCAGTTCTTC. This chain joins TRBV28 and TRBJ2-1; 13 bases match TRBD2. Germline values: CDR1 MDHEN, CDR2 SYDVKM. The CDR3 extends over 18 amino acids. Trimming at V came to 2 bases and at J to 1 base, leaving 5 bases not matched to a gene.